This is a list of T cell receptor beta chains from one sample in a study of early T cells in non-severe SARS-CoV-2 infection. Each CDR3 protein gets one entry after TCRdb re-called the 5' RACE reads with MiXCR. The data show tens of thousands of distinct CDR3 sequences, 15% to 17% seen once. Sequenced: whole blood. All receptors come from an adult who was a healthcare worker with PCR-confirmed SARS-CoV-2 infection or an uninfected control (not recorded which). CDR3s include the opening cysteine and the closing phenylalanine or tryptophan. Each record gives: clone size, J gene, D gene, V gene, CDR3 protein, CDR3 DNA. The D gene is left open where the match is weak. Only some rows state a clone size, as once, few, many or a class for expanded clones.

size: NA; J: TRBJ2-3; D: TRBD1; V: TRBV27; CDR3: CASSSPSRGRADTQYF; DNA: TGTGCCAGCAGTTCTCCGTCCAGGGGGCGCGCAGATACGCAGTATTTT
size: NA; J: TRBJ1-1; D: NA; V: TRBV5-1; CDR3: CASSLVREVDTEAFF; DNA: TGCGCCAGCAGCTTGGTTAGGGAGGTAGACACTGAAGCTTTCTTT
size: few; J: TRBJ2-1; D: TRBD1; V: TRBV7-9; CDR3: CASSSTGTENYNEQFF; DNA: TGTGCCAGCAGCTCGACCGGGACAGAAAACTACAATGAGCAGTTCTTC
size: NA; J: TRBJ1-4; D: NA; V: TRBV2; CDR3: CASSESDNGEKLFF; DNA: TGTGCCAGCAGTGAGTCGGACAATGGGGAAAAACTGTTTTTT
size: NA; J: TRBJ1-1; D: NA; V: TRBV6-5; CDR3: CASRPGMGIMNTEAFF; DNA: TGTGCCAGCAGACCCGGCATGGGTATAATGAACACTGAAGCTTTCTTT
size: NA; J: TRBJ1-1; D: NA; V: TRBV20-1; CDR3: CSVGRPNTEAFF; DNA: TGCAGTGTGGGACGGCCGAACACTGAAGCTTTCTTT
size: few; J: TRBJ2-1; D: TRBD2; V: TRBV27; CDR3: CASMERGGPREQFF; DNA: TGTGCCAGCATGGAGCGGGGGGGCCCGAGGGAGCAGTTCTTC
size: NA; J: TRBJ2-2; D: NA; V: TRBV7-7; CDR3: CASSLGAAAGELFF; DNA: TGTGCTAGCAGCTTAGGAGCAGCCGCCGGGGAGCTGTTTTTT
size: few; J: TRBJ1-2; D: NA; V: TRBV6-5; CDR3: CASRPGGEGRSYGYTF; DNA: TGTGCCAGCAGACCTGGGGGGGAGGGCAGGAGCTATGGCTACACCTTC
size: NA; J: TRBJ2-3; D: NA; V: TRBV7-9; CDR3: CASRMDADTQYF; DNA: TGTGCCAGCAGAATGGACGCAGATACGCAGTATTTT
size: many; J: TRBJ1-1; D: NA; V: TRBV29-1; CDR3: CSVGLIMNTEAFF; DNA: TGCAGCGTTGGTCTAATCATGAACACTGAAGCTTTCTTT
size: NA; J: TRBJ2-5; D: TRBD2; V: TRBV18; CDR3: CASSPQNLAGGGETQYF; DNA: TGTGCCAGCTCACCACAGAATCTAGCGGGAGGAGGAGAGACCCAGTACTTC
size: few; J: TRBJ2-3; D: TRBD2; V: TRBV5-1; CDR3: CASSPISGSTDTQYF; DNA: TGCGCCAGCAGCCCCATTAGCGGGAGCACAGATACGCAGTATTTT
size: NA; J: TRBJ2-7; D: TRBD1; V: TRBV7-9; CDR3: CASTRQGSYEQYF; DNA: TGTGCCAGCACCCGACAGGGATCCTACGAGCAGTACTTC
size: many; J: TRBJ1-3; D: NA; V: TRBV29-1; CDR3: CSVSRGGGNTIYF; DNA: TGCAGCGTCAGCAGGGGAGGTGGAAACACCATATATTTT
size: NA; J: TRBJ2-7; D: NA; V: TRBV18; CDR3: CASSPPCTAYEQYF; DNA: TGTGCCAGCTCACCACCGTGTACTGCCTACGAGCAGTACTTC
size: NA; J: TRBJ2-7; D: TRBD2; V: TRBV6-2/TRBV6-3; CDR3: CASSPTSGNSYEQYF; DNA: TGTGCCAGCAGTCCGACTAGCGGGAACTCCTACGAGCAGTACTTC
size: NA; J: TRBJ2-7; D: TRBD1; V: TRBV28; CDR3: CARRYRDSYYEQYF; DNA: TGTGCCAGAAGGTACCGGGACAGCTACTACGAGCAGTACTTC
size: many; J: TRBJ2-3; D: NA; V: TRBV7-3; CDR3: CASSLTGGTDTQYF; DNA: TGTGCCAGCAGCTTAACAGGGGGCACAGATACGCAGTATTTT
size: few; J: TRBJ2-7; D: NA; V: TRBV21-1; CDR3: CASTDDGSYEQYF; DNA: TGTGCCAGCACCGACGATGGGTCCTACGAGCAGTACTTC
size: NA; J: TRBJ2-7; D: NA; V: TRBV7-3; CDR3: CASSQSAYSEQYF; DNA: TGTGCCAGCAGCCAAAGTGCCTACAGCGAGCAGTACTTC
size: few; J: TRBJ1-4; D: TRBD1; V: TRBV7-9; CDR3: CASSPWDRGTNEKLFF; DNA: TGTGCCAGCAGCCCTTGGGACAGGGGGACTAATGAAAAACTGTTTTTT
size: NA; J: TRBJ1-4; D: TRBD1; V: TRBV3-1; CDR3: CASSQWDLRQGDEKLFF; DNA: TGTGCCAGCAGCCAATGGGATCTGAGACAGGGGGACGAAAAACTGTTTTTT
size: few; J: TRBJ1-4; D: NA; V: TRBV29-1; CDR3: CSVEGTAGHEKLFF; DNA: TGCAGCGTTGAAGGTACGGCAGGCCATGAAAAACTGTTTTTT
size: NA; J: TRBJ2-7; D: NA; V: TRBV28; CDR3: CASGPLGPEDYEQYF; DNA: TGTGCCAGTGGACCCCTAGGGCCGGAAGACTACGAGCAGTACTTC
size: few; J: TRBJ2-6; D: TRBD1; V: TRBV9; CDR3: CASDDRDDSGAVVLTF; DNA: TGTGCCAGCGACGACAGGGACGACTCTGGGGCTGTCGTCCTGACTTTC
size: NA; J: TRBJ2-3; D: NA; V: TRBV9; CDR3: CASSFTGDTQYF; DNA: TGTGCCAGCAGCTTCACAGGGGATACGCAGTATTTT
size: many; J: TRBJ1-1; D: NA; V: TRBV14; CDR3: CASSQVGTEAFF; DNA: TGTGCCAGCAGCCAAGTCGGGACTGAAGCTTTCTTT
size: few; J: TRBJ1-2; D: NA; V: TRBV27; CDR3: CATYRTTYGYTF; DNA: TGTGCCACCTACAGGACCACTTATGGCTACACCTTC
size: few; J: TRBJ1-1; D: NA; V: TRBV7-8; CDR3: CASSSGTHTEAFF; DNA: TGTGCCAGCAGCTCCGGGACACACACTGAAGCTTTCTTT
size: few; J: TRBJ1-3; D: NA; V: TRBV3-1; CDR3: CASSRNRDSGNTIYF; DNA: TGTGCCAGCAGCCGGAACAGAGACTCTGGAAACACCATATATTTT
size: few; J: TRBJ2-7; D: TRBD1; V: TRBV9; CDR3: CASSPGDRVDHEQYF; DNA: TGTGCCAGCAGCCCTGGGGACAGGGTGGACCACGAGCAGTACTTC
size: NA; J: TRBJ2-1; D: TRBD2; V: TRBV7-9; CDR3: CASSPRTSGDGEQFF; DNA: TGTGCCAGCAGCCCCCGGACTAGCGGGGATGGTGAGCAGTTCTTC
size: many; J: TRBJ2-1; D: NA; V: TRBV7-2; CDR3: CASSPIHEQFF; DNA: TGTGCCAGCAGCCCGATCCATGAGCAGTTCTTC
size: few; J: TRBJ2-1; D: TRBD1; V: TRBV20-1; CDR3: CSASADRGVNEQFF; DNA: TGCAGTGCTAGTGCGGACAGGGGAGTAAATGAGCAGTTCTTC
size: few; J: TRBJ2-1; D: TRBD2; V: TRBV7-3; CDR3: CASSASPGTTNNEQFF; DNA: TGTGCCAGCAGCGCCTCCCCCGGGACTACCAACAATGAGCAGTTCTTC
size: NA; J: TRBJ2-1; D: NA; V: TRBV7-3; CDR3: CASTLTPIYNEQFF; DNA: TGTGCCAGCACCCTGACTCCAATATACAATGAGCAGTTCTTC
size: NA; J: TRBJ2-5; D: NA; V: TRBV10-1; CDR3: CASSESPWETQYF; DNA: TGCGCCAGCAGTGAGTCGCCCTGGGAGACCCAGTACTTC
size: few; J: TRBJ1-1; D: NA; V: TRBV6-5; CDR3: CASSRMRVSNTEAFF; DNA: TGTGCCAGCAGTCGGATGCGGGTTTCGAACACTGAAGCTTTCTTT
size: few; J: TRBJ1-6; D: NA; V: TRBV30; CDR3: CAWSVSGNSPLHF; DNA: TGTGCCTGGAGTGTAAGTGGGAATTCACCCCTCCACTTT
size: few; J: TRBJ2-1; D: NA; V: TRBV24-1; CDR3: CATSVHNNEQFF; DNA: TGTGCCACCAGTGTCCATAACAATGAGCAGTTCTTC
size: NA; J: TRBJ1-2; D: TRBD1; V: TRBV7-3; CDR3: CASSPQGGGTYGYTF; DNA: TGTGCCAGCAGCCCCCAGGGGGGAGGGACCTATGGCTACACCTTC